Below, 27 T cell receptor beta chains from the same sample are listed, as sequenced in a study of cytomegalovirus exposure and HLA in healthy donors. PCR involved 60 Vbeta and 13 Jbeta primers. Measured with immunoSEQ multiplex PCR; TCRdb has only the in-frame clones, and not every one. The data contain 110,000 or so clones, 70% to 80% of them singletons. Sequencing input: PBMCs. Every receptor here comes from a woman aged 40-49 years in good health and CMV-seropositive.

DNA of the CDR3: TGTGCCAGCAGTGAAAGGAGGATGGATGGCTACACCTTC. This encodes CASSERRMDGYTF. V usage is TRBV2 and J usage is TRBJ1-2; D gene uncertain. The CDR3 spans 13 residues. Trimming cost V 2 bases and J 6 bases, with 10 bases left between them. The V gene's germline CDR1 is SNHLY and CDR2 FYNNEI.

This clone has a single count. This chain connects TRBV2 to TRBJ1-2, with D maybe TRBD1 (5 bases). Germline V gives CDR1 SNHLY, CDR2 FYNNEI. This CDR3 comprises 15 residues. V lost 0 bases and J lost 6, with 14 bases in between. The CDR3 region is CASSEARGRVDGYTF. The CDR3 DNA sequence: TGTGCCAGCAGTGAAGCGCGGGGCAGGGTAGATGGCTACACCTTC. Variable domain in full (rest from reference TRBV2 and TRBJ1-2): EPEVTQTPSHQVTQMGQEVILRCVPISNHLYFYWYRQILGQKVEFLVSFYNNEISEKSEIFDDQFSVERPDGSNFTLKIRSTKLEDSAMYFCASSEARGRVDGYTFGSGTRLTVV.

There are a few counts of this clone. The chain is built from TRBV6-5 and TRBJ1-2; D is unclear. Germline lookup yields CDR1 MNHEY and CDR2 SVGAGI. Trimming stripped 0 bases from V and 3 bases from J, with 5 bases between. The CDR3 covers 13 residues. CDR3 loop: CASSYSADYGYTF. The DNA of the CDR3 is TGTGCCAGCAGTTACTCGGCCGACTATGGCTACACCTTC.

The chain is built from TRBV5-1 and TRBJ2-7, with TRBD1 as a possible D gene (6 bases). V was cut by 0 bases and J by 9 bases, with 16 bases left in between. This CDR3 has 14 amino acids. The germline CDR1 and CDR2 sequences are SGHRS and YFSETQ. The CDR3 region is CASSLGTPGVGQYF. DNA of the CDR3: TGCGCCAGCAGCTTGGGGACCCCAGGGGTCGGGCAGTACTTC.

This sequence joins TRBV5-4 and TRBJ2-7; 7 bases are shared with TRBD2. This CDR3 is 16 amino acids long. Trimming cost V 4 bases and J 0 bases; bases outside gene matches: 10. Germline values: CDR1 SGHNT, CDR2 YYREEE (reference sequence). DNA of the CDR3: TGTGCCAGCAGCAAGGGGAGCGGGATTAGCTCCTACGAGCAGTACTTC. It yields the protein CASSKGSGISSYEQYF.

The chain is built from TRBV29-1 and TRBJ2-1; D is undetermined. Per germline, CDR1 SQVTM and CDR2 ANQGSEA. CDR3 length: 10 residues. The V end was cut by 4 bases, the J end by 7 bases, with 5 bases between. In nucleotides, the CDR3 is TGCAGCGTTGGTGAGAATGAGCAGTTCTTC. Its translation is CSVGENEQFF.

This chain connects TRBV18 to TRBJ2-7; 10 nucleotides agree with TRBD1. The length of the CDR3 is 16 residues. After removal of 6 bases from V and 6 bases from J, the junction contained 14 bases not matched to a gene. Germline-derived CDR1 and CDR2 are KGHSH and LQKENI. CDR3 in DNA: TGTGCCAGCTCCCCGTCTGAGGGACAGGGGAATAGCGAGCAGTACTTC. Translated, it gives CASSPSEGQGNSEQYF.

CDR3 DNA: TGTGCCAGCAGTTTATTCGGACTCAATGAGCAGTTCTTC. Amino acids: CASSLFGLNEQFF. The chain has TRBV27 and TRBJ2-1; tentatively, D is TRBD2 (5 bases). V was pared by 1 base and J by 6 bases, with 7 bases between. This CDR3 is built from 13 residues. Germline V gene sequence: CDR1 MNHEY, CDR2 SMNVEV (reference sequence).

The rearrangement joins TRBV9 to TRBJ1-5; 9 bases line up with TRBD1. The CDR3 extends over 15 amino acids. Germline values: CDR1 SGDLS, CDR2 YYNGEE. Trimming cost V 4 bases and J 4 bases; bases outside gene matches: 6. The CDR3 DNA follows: TGTGCCAGCAGCCCGGGACAGGGCAGGAATCAGCCCCAGCATTTT. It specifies CASSPGQGRNQPQHF.

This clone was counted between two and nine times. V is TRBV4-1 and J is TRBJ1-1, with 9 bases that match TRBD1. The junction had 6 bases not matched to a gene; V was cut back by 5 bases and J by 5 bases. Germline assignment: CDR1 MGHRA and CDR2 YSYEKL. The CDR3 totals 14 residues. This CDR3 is CASSTQGQGTEAFF. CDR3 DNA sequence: TGCGCCAGCAGCACCCAGGGACAGGGAACTGAAGCTTTCTTT.

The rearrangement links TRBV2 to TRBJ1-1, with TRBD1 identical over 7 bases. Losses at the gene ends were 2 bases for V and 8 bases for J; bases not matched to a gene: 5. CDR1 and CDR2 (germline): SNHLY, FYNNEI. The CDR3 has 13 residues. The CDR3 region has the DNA TGTGCCAGCAGTGAATACAGGGGAACCGAAGCTTTCTTT. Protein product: CASSEYRGTEAFF.

CDR3 DNA sequence: TGTGCCAGCAGCGTAGAGTGGGGGGCCCCGGGACTAGCGGTTACCGGGGAGCTGTTTTTT. Its protein product is CASSVEWGAPGLAVTGELFF. The chain is built from TRBV9 and TRBJ2-2; 11 bases line up with TRBD2. Germline loops: CDR1 SGDLS, CDR2 YYNGEE. The CDR3 totals 20 residues. The trim removed 0 bases at V and 5 bases at J, leaving 15 bases unmatched.

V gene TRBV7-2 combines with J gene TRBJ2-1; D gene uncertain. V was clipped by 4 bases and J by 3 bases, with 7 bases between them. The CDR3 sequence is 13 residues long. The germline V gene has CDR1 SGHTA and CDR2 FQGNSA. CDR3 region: CASSSPNYNEQFF. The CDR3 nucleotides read TGTGCCAGCAGCTCCCCCAACTACAATGAGCAGTTCTTC.

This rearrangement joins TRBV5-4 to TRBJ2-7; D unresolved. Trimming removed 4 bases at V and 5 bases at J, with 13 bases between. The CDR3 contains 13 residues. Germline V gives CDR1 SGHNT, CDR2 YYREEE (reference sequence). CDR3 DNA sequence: TGTGCCAGCAGCCCCGTCGGGTCAGACGAGCAGTACTTC. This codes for CASSPVGSDEQYF.

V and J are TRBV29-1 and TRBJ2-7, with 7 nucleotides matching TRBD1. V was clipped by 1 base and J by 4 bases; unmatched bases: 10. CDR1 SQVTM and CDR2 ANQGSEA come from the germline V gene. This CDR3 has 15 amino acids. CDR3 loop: CSVEGTRDSLYEQYF. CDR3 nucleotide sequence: TGCAGCGTTGAAGGGACCCGGGACAGCCTTTACGAGCAGTACTTC.

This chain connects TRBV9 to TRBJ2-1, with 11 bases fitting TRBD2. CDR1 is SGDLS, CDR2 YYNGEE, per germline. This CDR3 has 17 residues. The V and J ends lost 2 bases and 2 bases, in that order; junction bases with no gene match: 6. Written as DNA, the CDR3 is TGTGCCAGCAGCGTCGCTAGCGGGGGGATAACCTACAATGAGCAGTTCTTC. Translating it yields CASSVASGGITYNEQFF.

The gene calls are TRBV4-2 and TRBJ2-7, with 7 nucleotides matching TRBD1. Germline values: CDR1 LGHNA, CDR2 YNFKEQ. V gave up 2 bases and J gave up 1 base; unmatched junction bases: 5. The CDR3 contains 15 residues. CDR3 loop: CASSQMTGKSYEQYF. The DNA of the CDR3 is TGTGCCAGCAGCCAAATGACAGGGAAGTCCTACGAGCAGTACTTC.

The CDR3 bases are TGTGCCAGCAGCGCTAGCGGGGGACCCTACGAGCAGTACTTC. It is translated as CASSASGGPYEQYF. The chain carries TRBV7-2 and TRBJ2-7; 10 bases map to TRBD2. The CDR3 length is 14 residues. Trimming took 5 bases from V and 2 from J; bases not matched to a gene: 3. Germline lookup yields CDR1 SGHTA and CDR2 FQGNSA.

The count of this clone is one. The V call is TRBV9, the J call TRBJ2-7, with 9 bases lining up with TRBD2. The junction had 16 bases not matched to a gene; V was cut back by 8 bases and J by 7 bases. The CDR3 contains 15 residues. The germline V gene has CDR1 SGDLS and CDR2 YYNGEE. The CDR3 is CASGGASGAGGEQYF. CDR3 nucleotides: TGTGCCAGTGGGGGGGCTAGCGGGGCCGGGGGGGAGCAGTACTTC.

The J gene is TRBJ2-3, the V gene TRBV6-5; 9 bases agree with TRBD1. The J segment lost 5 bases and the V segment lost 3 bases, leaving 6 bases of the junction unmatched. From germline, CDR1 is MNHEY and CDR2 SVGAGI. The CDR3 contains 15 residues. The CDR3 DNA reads TGTGCCAGCAGTTATCAACCGGGACAGGGAGATACGCAGTATTTT. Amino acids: CASSYQPGQGDTQYF.

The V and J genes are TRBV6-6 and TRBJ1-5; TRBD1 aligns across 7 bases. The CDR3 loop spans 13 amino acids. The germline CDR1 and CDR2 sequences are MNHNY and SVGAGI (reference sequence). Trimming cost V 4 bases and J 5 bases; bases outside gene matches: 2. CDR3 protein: CASSLTGYQPQHF. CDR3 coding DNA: TGTGCCAGCAGTTTGACAGGGTATCAGCCCCAGCATTTT.

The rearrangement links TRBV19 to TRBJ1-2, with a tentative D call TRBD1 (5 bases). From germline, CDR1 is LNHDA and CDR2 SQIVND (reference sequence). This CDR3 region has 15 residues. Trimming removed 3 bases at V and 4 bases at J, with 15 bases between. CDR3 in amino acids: CASSIRAGLSYGYTF. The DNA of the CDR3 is TGTGCCAGTAGTATTAGGGCAGGGCTCAGCTATGGCTACACCTTC.

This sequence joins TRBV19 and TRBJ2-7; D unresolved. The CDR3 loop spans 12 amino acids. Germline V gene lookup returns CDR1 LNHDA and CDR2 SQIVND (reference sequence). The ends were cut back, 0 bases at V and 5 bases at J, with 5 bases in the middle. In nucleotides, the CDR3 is TGTGCCAGTAGTATAGATAAAAACGAGCAGTACTTC. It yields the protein CASSIDKNEQYF.

Here the CDR3 reads CAIWDSLSGGYTF. CDR3 coding DNA: TGTGCCATCTGGGACAGCCTCAGCGGTGGCTACACCTTC. This rearrangement joins TRBV6-1 to TRBJ1-2, with TRBD1 matching 7 bases. Per germline, CDR1 MNHNS and CDR2 SASEGT. CDR3 length equals 13 residues. The V segment lost 10 bases and the J segment 7 bases; nucleotides outside the gene matches: 12.

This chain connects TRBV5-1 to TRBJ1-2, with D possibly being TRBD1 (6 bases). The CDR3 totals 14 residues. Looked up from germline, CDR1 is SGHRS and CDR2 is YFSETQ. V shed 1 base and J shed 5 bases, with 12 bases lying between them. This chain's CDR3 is CASSLSTDSYGYTF. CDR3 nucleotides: TGCGCCAGCAGCTTGAGTACGGACAGTTATGGCTACACCTTC.

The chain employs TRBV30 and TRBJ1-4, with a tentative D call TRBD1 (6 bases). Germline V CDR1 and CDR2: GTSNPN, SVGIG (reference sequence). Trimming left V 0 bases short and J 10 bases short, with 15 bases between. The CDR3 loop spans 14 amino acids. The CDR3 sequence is CAWSVQQGGGKLFF. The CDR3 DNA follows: TGTGCCTGGAGTGTACAACAGGGAGGGGGAAAACTGTTTTTT.

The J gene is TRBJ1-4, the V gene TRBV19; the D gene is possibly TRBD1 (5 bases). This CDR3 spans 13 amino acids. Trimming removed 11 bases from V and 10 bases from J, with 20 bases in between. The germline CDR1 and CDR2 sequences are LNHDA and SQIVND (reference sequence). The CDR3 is CASRGTGLGKLFF. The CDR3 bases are TGTGCCTCGCGGGGGACGGGGCTGGGAAAACTGTTTTTT. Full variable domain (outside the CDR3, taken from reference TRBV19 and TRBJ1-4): DGGITQSPKYLFRKEGQNVTLSCEQNLNHDAMYWYRQDPGQGLRLIYYSQIVNDFQKGDIAEGYSVSREKKESFPLTVTSAQKNPTAFYLCASRGTGLGKLFFGSGTQLSVL.